These 14 T cell receptor beta chains share one sample of origin, sequenced in a study of blood T cells in healthy people across ages. A second roughly 7 to 11 cycle PCR used barcoded and J-beta primers. Each CDR3 protein gets one entry after TCRdb re-called the 5' RACE reads with MiXCR. The repertoire holds about 800,000 distinct CDR3 sequences, with just under 25% as singletons. These sequences were also reported in another study, on T cells of mothers and their children.

The specimen was blood. The receptors shown here come from a boy aged 10-17 years in good health.

The rearrangement joins TRBV20-1 to TRBJ2-3; 10 positions match TRBD2. This CDR3 is built from 17 residues. CDR1 and CDR2 (germline): DFQATT, SNEGSKA (reference sequence). V shed 0 bases and J 2 bases; nucleotides not matched to a gene: 8. The DNA of the CDR3 is TGCAGTGCTAGAGACCTGAGCGGGAGGGCCGACACAGATACGCAGTATTTT. Translating it yields CSARDLSGRADTDTQYF.

The chain joins TRBV20-1 to TRBJ2-4, with D uncertain. The CDR3 sequence is 14 residues long. The germline gives CDR1 DFQATT, CDR2 SNEGSKA (reference sequence). Trimming removed 6 bases from V and 2 bases from J, with 14 bases in between. This CDR3 reads CSAPLGFSKNIQYF. CDR3 DNA: TGCAGTGCCCCTCTCGGCTTCTCCAAAAACATTCAGTACTTC.

This chain joins TRBV11-2 and TRBJ1-6, with no clear D. The germline V gene has CDR1 SGHAT and CDR2 FQNNGV. The V gene lost 2 bases and the J gene lost 6 bases, with 11 bases spanning the gap. The CDR3 is 15 residues long. The CDR3 reads CASSLIEAGNSPLHF. The DNA for the CDR3 is TGTGCCAGCAGCTTAATTGAGGCGGGTAATTCACCCCTCCACTTT.

The table lists this clonotype with a count of one. The gene calls are TRBV28 and TRBJ1-5, with TRBD1 matching over 9 bases. CDR1 and CDR2 from the germline V gene are MDHEN and SYDVKM. With V trimmed by 6 bases and J by 2 bases, 8 bases remained unmatched. The CDR3 is 16 residues long. The CDR3 loop reads CASSQGQGIGNQPQHF. The CDR3 DNA sequence: TGTGCCAGCAGCCAGGGACAGGGAATAGGCAATCAGCCCCAGCATTTT.

The gene calls are TRBV20-1 and TRBJ2-3, with 13 bases matching TRBD2. This CDR3 is 17 amino acids long. Germline CDR1 and CDR2: DFQATT and SNEGSKA (reference sequence). V trimming: 6 bases; J trimming: 5 bases; junction bases outside the gene matches: 14. CDR3 nucleotide sequence: TGCAGTGCCCGAGGATTAGGACTAGCGGGGGCCCTAGATACGCAGTATTTT. This translates into CSARGLGLAGALDTQYF.

The V and J genes are TRBV9 and TRBJ1-5; D is unresolved. This CDR3 comprises 13 residues. The V gene lost 3 bases and the J gene lost 0 bases, with 4 bases spanning the gap. Looked up from germline, CDR1 is SGDLS and CDR2 is YYNGEE. The CDR3 spells CASSAASNQPQHF. The CDR3 coding sequence is TGTGCCAGCAGCGCCGCTAGCAATCAGCCCCAGCATTTT.

The V call is TRBV6-5, the J call TRBJ1-1; maybe TRBD1 (6 bases). CDR1 is MNHEY and CDR2 is SVGAGI in the germline V gene. The CDR3 consists of 14 residues. V was clipped by 2 bases and J by 7 bases, with 14 bases between them. In nucleotides, the CDR3 is TGTGCCAGCAGTTACGGGGGGGCAGTCCATGAAGCTTTCTTT. It yields the protein CASSYGGAVHEAFF.

This clonotype occurred a few times. The V call is TRBV28, the J call TRBJ1-3; TRBD1 is a possible D gene (5 bases). This CDR3 has 15 residues. Germline CDR1 reads MDHEN; CDR2 reads SYDVKM. Trimming removed 3 bases at V and 0 bases at J, with 9 bases between. This chain's CDR3 is CASSLGGLSGNTIYF. CDR3 coding DNA: TGTGCCAGCAGTTTGGGGGGACTCTCTGGAAACACCATATATTTT. The complete variable domain, with remaining parts taken from reference TRBV28 and TRBJ1-3, reads DVKVTQSSRYLVKRTGEKVFLECVQDMDHENMFWYRQDPGLGLRLIYFSYDVKMKEKGDIPEGYSVSREKKERFSLILESASTNQTSMYLCASSLGGLSGNTIYFGEGSWLTVV.

This sequence joins TRBV7-3 and TRBJ1-2; the match to TRBD1 covers 11 bases. V lost 0 bases, J lost 0 bases, and 3 bases stayed unmatched. Looked up from germline, CDR1 is SGHTA and CDR2 is FQGTGA. This CDR3 comprises 17 residues. Written as DNA, the CDR3 is TGTGCCAGCAGCTTAACGGGACAGGGGGACTCTAACTATGGCTACACCTTC. Translating it yields CASSLTGQGDSNYGYTF.

In this sample, this clonotype turned up a few times. The chain recombines TRBV7-2 with TRBJ2-1, with no clear D. The V end was cut by 3 bases, the J end by 4 bases, with 13 bases between. This CDR3 is built from 15 residues. Germline CDR1 SGHTA, CDR2 FQGNSA. CDR3: CASSLTQLGYNEQFF. For the CDR3, the DNA is TGTGCCAGCAGCTTGACCCAGCTCGGGTACAATGAGCAGTTCTTC. Using reference TRBV7-2 and TRBJ2-1 for the parts outside the CDR3, the full variable domain is GAGVSQSPSNKVTEKGKDVELRCDPISGHTALYWYRQSLGQGLEFLIYFQGNSAPDKSGLPSDRFSAERTGGSVSTLTIQRTQQEDSAVYLCASSLTQLGYNEQFFGPGTRLTVL.

This clonotype was seen more than once but under ten times. An end of the junction does not agree with germline; a read error may underlie this. The rearrangement joins TRBV20-1 to TRBJ1-2; a possible D gene is TRBD1 (5 bases). CDR3 length equals 12 residues. CDR1 DFQATT and CDR2 SNEGSKA come from the germline V gene (reference sequence). Here the CDR3 reads CRAVDGGYGYTF. In DNA, the CDR3 is TGTAGAGCAGTGGACGGGGGCTATGGCTACACCTTC.

The table lists this clonotype with a few counts. The genes are TRBV7-2 and TRBJ2-5; 13 bases are a match to TRBD2. This CDR3 contains 16 residues. Germline-derived CDR1 and CDR2 are SGHTA and FQGNSA. Trimming took 4 bases from V and 0 from J; bases not matched to a gene: 2. Written as DNA, the CDR3 is TGTGCCAGCAGCTCGGGGACTAGCGGGAACCAAGAGACCCAGTACTTC. This encodes CASSSGTSGNQETQYF. Combining the CDR3 with reference TRBV7-2 and TRBJ2-5 gives the whole variable domain GAGVSQSPSNKVTEKGKDVELRCDPISGHTALYWYRQSLGQGLEFLIYFQGNSAPDKSGLPSDRFSAERTGGSVSTLTIQRTQQEDSAVYLCASSSGTSGNQETQYFGPGTRLLVL.

This CDR3 reads CASGHPIRGAGNSPLHF. For the CDR3, the DNA is TGTGCCAGCGGCCACCCCATCCGGGGCGCGGGGAATTCACCCCTCCACTTT. The rearrangement uses TRBV7-9 and TRBJ1-6; D may be TRBD1 (5 bases). The V gene's germline CDR1 is SEHNR and CDR2 FQNEAQ (reference sequence). This CDR3 has 17 amino acids. V was shortened by 8 bases and J by 7 bases, with 24 bases between the two germline ends.

This clonotype appeared a few times. The chain uses TRBV12-5 and TRBJ2-5; a possible D gene is TRBD1 (5 bases). Germline CDR1 reads LGHNT; CDR2 reads FRNRAP. V lost 7 bases to trimming and J lost 5 bases, with 14 bases between them. This CDR3 has 13 residues. The CDR3 DNA reads TGTGCTAGTGCCTCAGGGCCGCGGGAGACCCAGTACTTC. The encoded protein is CASASGPRETQYF.